A selection of T cell receptor beta chains follows, all from one sample in a study of cytomegalovirus exposure and HLA in healthy donors. Sequencing used immunoSEQ multiplex PCR; TCRdb keeps in-frame clones, though not all of them. The repertoire includes approximately 170,000 clones, 80% to 85% of them detected once, and roughly 1.2% sits in the top ten. The sequenced material came from PBMCs. The origin of the receptors is a boy aged 2 to 10 in good health and CMV-seronegative. Both conserved end residues are part of each CDR3. The D gene is left open where the match is weak. A clone size is listed for some rows: how often the clone was seen (once, few, many), or a class if it is expanded.

>TRBJ1-1|TRBD1|-|TRBV7-9
TGTGCCAGCAGCTCCCCTTTGGGACAGGGGGCCTTAAAGGCCACTGAAGCTTTCTTT
CASSSPLGQGALKATEAFF
>TRBJ2-7|TRBD1|-|TRBV6-6
TGTGCCAGCAGTTACTCAGGGGACAGATCCTACGAGCAGTACTTC
CASSYSGDRSYEQYF
>TRBJ1-4|-|-|TRBV30
TGTGCCTGGAGCTGGGGTGGCAGGGAAGGTACTAATGAAAAACTGTTTTTT
CAWSWGGREGTNEKLFF
>TRBJ2-1|-|-|TRBV15
TGTGCCACCATGTCCACCAGGGAGGTCAATGAGCAGTTCTTC
CATMSTREVNEQFF
>TRBJ1-1|TRBD1|-|TRBV25-1
TGTGCCAGCAGTGAATCGACAGGGGTGGGGTACACTGAAGCTTTCTTT
CASSESTGVGYTEAFF
>TRBJ1-1|-|-|TRBV6-5
TGTGCCAGCAGTTCCGGGATCCGAGGAGCTGAAGCTTTCTTT
CASSSGIRGAEAFF
>TRBJ2-2|-|-|TRBV5-1
TGCGCCAGCAGCTTGGCTTTATCGGGCACCGGGGAGCTGTTTTTT
CASSLALSGTGELFF
>TRBJ2-5|-|-|TRBV6-1
TGTGCCAGCAGTGCTCAGGGGTGGGGAGAGACCCAGTACTTC
CASSAQGWGETQYF
>TRBJ1-4|-|-|TRBV7-2
TGTGCCAGCAGCACATCAGATGGTGAAAAACTGTTTTTT
CASSTSDGEKLFF
>TRBJ1-1|-|-|TRBV5-5
TGTGCCAGCAGCCCCTTTGCGGGGATAGGCACTGAAGCTTTCTTT
CASSPFAGIGTEAFF
>TRBJ2-1|TRBD2|few|TRBV5-6
TGTGCCAGCAGCCCCGGACTAGCGGGAAACAATGAGCAGTTCTTC
CASSPGLAGNNEQFF
>TRBJ1-4|TRBD1|-|TRBV30
TGTGCCTACAAACCGGGACAGGGTCTAAAGGATGAAAAACTGTTTTTT
CAYKPGQGLKDEKLFF
>TRBJ1-4|TRBD1|-|TRBV18
TGTGCCAGCTCACCTATACCGGGACAGGCCACCTTT
CASSPIPGQATF
>TRBJ1-2|-|-|TRBV7-2
TGTGCCAGCAGCTTAGACGGACAGAACTATGGCTACACCTTC
CASSLDGQNYGYTF
>TRBJ1-3|-|-|TRBV30
TGTGCCTGGAGTATAACAGGGTCCGGAAACACCATATATTTT
CAWSITGSGNTIYF
>TRBJ2-2|-|-|TRBV5-4
TGTGCCAGCAGCCAGCGGAGAGCGGAGAACACCGGGGAGCTGTTTTTT
CASSQRRAENTGELFF
>TRBJ2-7|TRBD2|-|TRBV30
TGTGCCTGGAGTCCAAAGACACTAGCGGGAGCCGAGCAGTACTTC
CAWSPKTLAGAEQYF
>TRBJ1-2|TRBD1|-|TRBV7-2
TGTGCCAGCAGCTTTAGGGACAGCCACCTCTATGGCTACACCTTC
CASSFRDSHLYGYTF
>TRBJ1-1|-|-|TRBV5-8
TGTGCCAGCAGCTCCAGGACAAGCTCCAACACTGAAGCTTTCTTT
CASSSRTSSNTEAFF
>TRBJ2-3|TRBD1|-|TRBV5-1
TGCGCCAGCAGCCTTTGGACAGGGACGGGCACAGATACGCAGTATTTT
CASSLWTGTGTDTQYF
>TRBJ2-3|-|-|TRBV11-2
TGTGCCAGCAGCTTAGTCCGGGGGACCTATTCGACAGATACGCAGTATTTT
CASSLVRGTYSTDTQYF
>TRBJ1-1|-|-|TRBV30
TGTGCCTGGAGTGTAGGACTCACTGAAGCTTTCTTT
CAWSVGLTEAFF
>TRBJ1-1|TRBD1|-|TRBV6-5
TGTGCCAGCAGTTACGCAACAGGGACAGGGAACACTGAAGCTTTCTTT
CASSYATGTGNTEAFF
>TRBJ2-2|TRBD2|few|TRBV11-1
TGTGCCAGCAGCGCCCTTCTAGCGGGAGGGACCGGGGAGCTGTTTTTT
CASSALLAGGTGELFF
>TRBJ2-3|TRBD2|-|TRBV6-4
TGTGCCAGCAGAGCGAGCGGGGGGACAGATACGCAGTATTTT
CASRASGGTDTQYF
>TRBJ1-2|TRBD1|-|TRBV7-8
TGTGCCAGCAGCTTAGACAGGGGGGGTACCTATGGCTACACCTTC
CASSLDRGGTYGYTF
>TRBJ1-1|TRBD1|-|TRBV6-5
TGTGCCAGCAGTTACTCGGACAGGGGCTCCACTGAAGCTTTCTTT
CASSYSDRGSTEAFF
>TRBJ2-1|TRBD2|-|TRBV27
TGTGCCAGCAGTAGACTAGCGGATTACAATGAGCAGTTCTTC
CASSRLADYNEQFF
>TRBJ2-3|TRBD2|-|TRBV15
TGTGCCACCAGCGGCTCCTCCCGGACTAGCGGGAGGGAGGCAGATACGCAGTATTTT
CATSGSSRTSGREADTQYF
>TRBJ1-2|-|-|TRBV5-4
TGTGCCAGCAGAGCTGCGGGTGGCAACTATGGCTACACCTTC
CASRAAGGNYGYTF
>TRBJ2-1|TRBD2|-|TRBV6-4
TGTGCCAGCAGTGAACTAGCGGGGGTGGGTGAGCAGTTCTTC
CASSELAGVGEQFF